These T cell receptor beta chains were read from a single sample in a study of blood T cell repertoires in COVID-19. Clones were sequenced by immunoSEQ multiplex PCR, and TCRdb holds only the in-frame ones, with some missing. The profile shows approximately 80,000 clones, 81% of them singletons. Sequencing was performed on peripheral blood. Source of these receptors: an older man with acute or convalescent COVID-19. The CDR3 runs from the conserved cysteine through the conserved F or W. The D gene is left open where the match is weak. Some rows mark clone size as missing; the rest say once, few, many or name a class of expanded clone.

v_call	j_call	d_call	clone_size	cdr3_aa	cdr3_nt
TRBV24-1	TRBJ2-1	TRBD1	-	CATSVTGANNEQFF	TGTGCCACCAGTGTGACAGGGGCAAACAATGAGCAGTTCTTC
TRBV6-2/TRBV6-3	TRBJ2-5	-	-	CASSPGGAAQETQYF	TGTGCCAGCAGTCCCGGAGGGGCGGCCCAAGAGACCCAGTACTTC
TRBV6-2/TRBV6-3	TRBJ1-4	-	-	CASSYARNVASNEKLFF	TGTGCCAGCAGTTACGCCCGAAACGTAGCCTCCAATGAAAAACTGTTTTTT
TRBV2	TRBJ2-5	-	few	CASRPNEETQYF	TGTGCCAGCAGACCTAATGAAGAGACCCAGTACTTC
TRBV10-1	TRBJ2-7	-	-	CASSESGRSYEQYF	TGCGCCAGCAGTGAGTCGGGCAGATCGTACGAGCAGTACTTC
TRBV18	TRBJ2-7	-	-	CASSPTAGDYEQYF	TGTGCCAGCTCACCAACGGCAGGGGACTACGAGCAGTACTTC
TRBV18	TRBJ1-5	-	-	CASSQVAGSNQPQHF	TGTGCCAGCTCACAGGTTGCAGGGTCCAATCAGCCCCAGCATTTT
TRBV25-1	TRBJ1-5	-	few	CASSPRGRANGQPQHF	TGTGCCAGCAGCCCCAGAGGGCGAGCGAATGGTCAGCCCCAGCATTTT
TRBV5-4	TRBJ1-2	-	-	CASRAGVNYGYTF	TGTGCCAGCAGGGCAGGGGTCAACTATGGCTACACCTTC
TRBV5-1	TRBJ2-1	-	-	CASSLTHTGINEQFF	TGCGCCAGCAGCTTGACCCATACAGGGATCAATGAGCAGTTCTTC
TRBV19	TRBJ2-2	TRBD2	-	CASSVHGLAGNRPGELFF	TGTGCCAGTAGTGTGCATGGACTAGCGGGAAACCGGCCCGGGGAGCTGTTTTTT
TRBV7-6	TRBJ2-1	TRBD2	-	CASSLSGSRYNEQFF	TGTGCCAGCAGCCTAAGCGGGAGTAGGTACAATGAGCAGTTCTTC
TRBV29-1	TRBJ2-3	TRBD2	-	CSVWTSGRGSDTQYF	TGCAGCGTGTGGACTAGCGGGAGAGGCTCAGATACGCAGTATTTT
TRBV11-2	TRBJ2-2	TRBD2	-	CASSLQMTSGVNTGELFF	TGTGCCAGCAGCTTACAAATGACTAGCGGGGTAAACACCGGGGAGCTGTTTTTT
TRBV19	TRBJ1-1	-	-	CASSAPTARTEAFF	TGTGCCAGTAGTGCCCCGACAGCGAGGACTGAAGCTTTCTTT
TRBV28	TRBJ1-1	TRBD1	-	CASTPSQGADTEAFF	TGTGCCAGCACCCCTTCCCAGGGGGCGGACACTGAAGCTTTCTTT
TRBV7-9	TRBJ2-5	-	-	CASSLVGQTTETQYF	TGTGCCAGCAGCTTAGTGGGCCAGACGACCGAGACCCAGTACTTC
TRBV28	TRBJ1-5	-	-	CASSLIGGKPQHF	TGTGCCAGCAGTTTAATTGGGGGCAAGCCCCAGCATTTT
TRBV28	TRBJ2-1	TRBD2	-	CASSSPSSGRAEEQFF	TGTGCCAGCAGTTCCCCCTCTAGCGGGAGGGCCGAAGAGCAGTTCTTC
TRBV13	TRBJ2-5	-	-	CASSLWRGGTDF	TGTGCCAGCAGCTTATGGAGGGGGGGGACGGACTTC
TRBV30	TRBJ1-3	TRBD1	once	CAWTAGSAGGAGNTIYF	TGTGCCTGGACGGCCGGGTCCGCAGGGGGAGCTGGAAACACCATATATTTT
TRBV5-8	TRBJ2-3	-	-	CASSLQVSTDTQYF	TGTGCCAGCAGCTTGCAGGTATCGACAGATACGCAGTATTTT
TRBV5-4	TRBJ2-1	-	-	CASSFLADSYNEQFF	TGTGCCAGCAGCTTCTTAGCGGACTCCTACAATGAGCAGTTCTTC
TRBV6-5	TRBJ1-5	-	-	CASSYRRSSNQAQHF	TGTGCCAGCAGTTACCGTCGATCGAGCAATCAAGCCCAGCATTTT
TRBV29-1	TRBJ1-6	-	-	CSARTASYSPLHF	TGCAGCGCCCGGACAGCTTCCTATTCACCCCTCCACTTT
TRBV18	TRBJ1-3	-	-	CASSPVDSAGNTIYF	TGTGCCAGCTCACCAGTGGACAGCGCTGGAAACACCATATATTTT
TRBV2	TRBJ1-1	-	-	CASSGGVNTEAFF	TGTGCCAGCAGTGGGGGGGTGAACACTGAAGCTTTCTTT
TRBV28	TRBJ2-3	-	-	CASSLKRDTQYF	TGTGCCAGCAGTTTAAAGCGGGATACGCAGTATTTT
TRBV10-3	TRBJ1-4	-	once	CAISEGQTNEKLFF	TGTGCCATCAGTGAGGGACAGACTAATGAAAAACTGTTTTTT
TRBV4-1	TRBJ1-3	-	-	CASSQVTGNTIYF	TGCGCCAGCAGCCAAGTTACTGGAAACACCATATATTTT
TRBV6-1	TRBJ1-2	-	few	CASSEAWQRDYGYTF	TGTGCCAGCAGTGAAGCGTGGCAGCGGGACTATGGCTACACCTTC
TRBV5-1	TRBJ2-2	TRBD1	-	CASSGQGVMGTGELFF	TGCGCCAGCTCGGGACAGGGGGTGATGGGCACCGGGGAGCTGTTTTTT
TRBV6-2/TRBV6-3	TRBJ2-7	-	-	CASSYSQSYEQYF	TGTGCCAGCAGTTACTCGCAGTCCTACGAGCAGTACTTC
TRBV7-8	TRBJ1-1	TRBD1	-	CASSLSGQMNTEAFF	TGTGCCAGCAGCTTGTCGGGACAGATGAACACTGAAGCTTTCTTT
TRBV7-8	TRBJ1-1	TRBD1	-	CASSLDRGNTEAFF	TGTGCCAGCAGCCTTGACAGGGGGAACACTGAAGCTTTCTTT
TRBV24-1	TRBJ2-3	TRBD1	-	CATAGTDNTDTQYF	TGTGCCACCGCCGGGACAGATAACACAGATACGCAGTATTTT
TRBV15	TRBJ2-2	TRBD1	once	CATSRDRGAGELFF	TGTGCCACCAGCCGGGACAGGGGGGCCGGGGAGCTGTTTTTT
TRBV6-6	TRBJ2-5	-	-	CASSYSPGQETQYF	TGTGCCAGCAGTTACTCTCCGGGGCAAGAGACCCAGTACTTC
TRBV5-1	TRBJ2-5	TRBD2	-	CASSMGLAGVGETQYF	TGCGCCAGCAGCATGGGACTAGCGGGAGTGGGAGAGACCCAGTACTTC
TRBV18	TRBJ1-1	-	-	CASSPRTAANTEAFF	TGTGCCAGCTCACCAAGGACAGCTGCGAACACTGAAGCTTTCTTT
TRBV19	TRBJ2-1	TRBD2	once	CASSGTSGRAHEQFF	TGTGCCAGTAGTGGAACTAGCGGGAGGGCCCATGAGCAGTTCTTC
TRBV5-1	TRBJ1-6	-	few	CASRRQDRNSPLHF	TGCGCCAGCAGGCGACAGGACCGGAATTCACCCCTCCACTTT
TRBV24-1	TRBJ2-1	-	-	CATSDPPTGEQFF	TGTGCCACCAGTGATCCCCCCACCGGTGAGCAGTTCTTC
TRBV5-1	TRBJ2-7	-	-	CASSGESYEQYF	TGCGCCAGCAGCGGGGAGTCCTACGAGCAGTACTTC
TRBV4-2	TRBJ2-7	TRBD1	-	CASRAGQGTATYEQYF	TGTGCCAGCAGGGCCGGACAGGGAACCGCGACCTACGAGCAGTACTTC
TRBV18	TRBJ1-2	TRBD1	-	CASSPSGRGRGYTF	TGTGCCAGCTCACCTTCGGGCAGGGGGCGAGGCTACACCTTC
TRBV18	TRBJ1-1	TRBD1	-	CASSQQRQGTEAFF	TGTGCCAGCTCACAGCAGCGACAGGGGACTGAAGCTTTCTTT
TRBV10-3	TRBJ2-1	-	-	CAISEPGAGAPYYNEQFF	TGTGCCATCAGTGAGCCGGGGGCGGGAGCCCCCTATTATAATGAGCAGTTCTTC
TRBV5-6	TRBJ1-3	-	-	CASSSVRSGNTIYF	TGTGCCAGCAGCTCCGTCCGCTCTGGAAACACCATATATTTT